The 7 T cell receptor beta chains below were found in one sample sequenced in a study of blood T cell repertoires in COVID-19 (dated by TCRdb to 2019 to 2021). The library was obtained by the immunoSEQ multiplex PCR assay. TCRdb took this table from immuneACCESS and kept in-frame rearrangements with V and J called. Such tables lack part of the clones; where checked against another copy, unresolved V genes explain under half of the gap, and the rest is unexplained. This sample gives some 89,000 clones in total; roughly 80% of them show up just once. Nearly 4.5% of the sample rests with the top ten. Sequenced sample: peripheral blood. The source is a man aged 55 to 70 with acute or convalescent COVID-19.

This clone has a handful of counts. The rearrangement uses TRBV5-1 and TRBJ1-1; D is ambiguous. Germline V gives CDR1 SGHRS, CDR2 YFSETQ. V lost 2 bases and J lost 4, with 12 bases in between. This CDR3 is 14 amino acids long. The CDR3 sequence is CASSFWGGVTEAFF. DNA for the CDR3: TGCGCCAGCAGCTTTTGGGGAGGCGTCACTGAAGCTTTCTTT.

The gene calls are TRBV7-3 and TRBJ2-6; 8 positions match TRBD1. This CDR3 region has 18 residues. The germline V gene encodes CDR1 SGHTA and CDR2 FQGTGA. The V and J ends lost 0 bases and 2 bases, in that order; junction bases with no gene match: 6. In nucleotides, the CDR3 is TGTGCCAGCAGCTTAACGTACCAGGGGGCGACTGGGGCCAACGTCCTGACTTTC. Encoded protein: CASSLTYQGATGANVLTF. Full variable domain (outside the CDR3, taken from reference TRBV7-3 and TRBJ2-6): GAGVSQTPSNKVTEKGKYVELRCDPISGHTALYWYRQSLGQGPEFLIYFQGTGAADDSGLPNDRFFAVRPEGSVSTLKIQRTERGDSAVYLCASSLTYQGATGANVLTFGAGSRLTVL.

This chain joins TRBV2 and TRBJ2-1; D is uncertain. This CDR3 is built from 14 residues. V lost 8 bases, J lost 2 bases, and 13 bases lay in between. Germline V lookup: CDR1 SNHLY, CDR2 FYNNEI. CDR3 bases: TGTGCCAGCCTGGAGACTCCAACCTACAATGAGCAGTTCTTC. It encodes CASLETPTYNEQFF.

V gene TRBV4-1 combines with J gene TRBJ1-5; the D gene is possibly TRBD1 (6 bases). V was clipped by 3 bases and J by 3 bases, with 12 bases between them. The germline gives CDR1 MGHRA, CDR2 YSYEKL. CDR3 size: 15 residues. CDR3 DNA: TGCGCCAGCAGCCAGAGACAGGAGCCCAATCAGCCCCAGCATTTT. Translation: CASSQRQEPNQPQHF.

A note on this clone: The sample contains more than one DNA sequence encoding this CDR3. The V and J genes are TRBV7-9 and TRBJ1-4; a weak D match, TRBD1 (6 bases). V was cut by 6 bases and J by 0 bases, with 11 bases left in between. CDR1 and CDR2 from the germline V gene are SEHNR and FQNEAQ (reference sequence). The CDR3 contains 15 residues. The CDR3 region is CASSSYRATNEKLFF. DNA of the CDR3: TGTGCCAGCAGTTCCTACAGGGCAACTAATGAAAAACTGTTTTTT.

The V gene is TRBV6-6, the J gene TRBJ1-6; D perhaps matches TRBD1 (5 bases). The CDR3 sequence is 13 residues long. Germline CDR1 reads MNHNY; CDR2 reads SVGAGI (reference sequence). The V gene lost 8 bases and the J gene lost 7 bases, with 12 bases spanning the gap. The CDR3 DNA follows: TGTGCCAGCGTCCGGGGGGAGAATTCACCCCTCCACTTT. This encodes CASVRGENSPLHF.

The J gene is TRBJ2-1, the V gene TRBV18; D is uncertain. This CDR3 spans 13 amino acids. V was trimmed by 6 bases and J by 2 bases, leaving 8 bases between them. CDR1 is KGHSH, CDR2 LQKENI, per germline. CDR3 DNA sequence: TGTGCCAGCTCCCGGAGCGCCTACAATGAGCAGTTCTTC. This codes for CASSRSAYNEQFF.